A selection of T cell receptor beta chains follows, all from one sample in a study of blood T cell repertoires in COVID-19. The method was immunoSEQ multiplex PCR; TCRdb's version includes in-frame clones alone and lacks a portion of them. The sample lists 250,000 to 350,000 clones; approximately 90% were seen once. The sample was PBMCs or T cells enriched from blood (not recorded which). The origin of the receptors is a young woman who had recovered from COVID-19. CDR3s leave out the opening cysteine and the closing phenylalanine or tryptophan.

V gene	CDR3 protein
TRBV11-2	ASSFLGQYLGTQY
TRBV19	ASSIHRDRVTDTQY
TRBV7-2	ASSLVPGGNTEAF
TRBV4-1	ASSPDKWGELSTDTQY
TRBV6-5	ASSQDMSRQAF
TRBV11-3	ASSLLPGQGTTGELF
TRBV3-1/TRBV3-2	ASSQEMGQGSDYGYT
TRBV5-6	ASSSRQFAMNTEAF
TRBV6-5	ASSFDREYGYT
TRBV5-1	ASSSLAGFGNEQF
TRBV9	ASSPTLGQGPGNTIY
TRBV7-8	ASSSDRYNEQF
TRBV9	ASSVGFASGGVAETQY
TRBV24-1	ATSDARTGQPQH
TRBV5-1	ASSLVATSGNEQF
TRBV9	ASSLGGADLNYNEQF